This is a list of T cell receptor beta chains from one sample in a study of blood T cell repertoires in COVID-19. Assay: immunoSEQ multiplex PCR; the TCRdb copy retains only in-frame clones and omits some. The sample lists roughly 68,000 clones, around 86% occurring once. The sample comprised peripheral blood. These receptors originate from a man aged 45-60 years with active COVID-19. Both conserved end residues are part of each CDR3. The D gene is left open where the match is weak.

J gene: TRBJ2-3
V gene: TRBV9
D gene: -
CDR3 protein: CASSVGVAAVADTQYF

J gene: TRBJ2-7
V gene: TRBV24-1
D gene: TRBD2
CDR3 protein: CATSPVWGGDEQYF

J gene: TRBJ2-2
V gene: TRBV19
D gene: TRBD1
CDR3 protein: CASRSQGATAGELFF

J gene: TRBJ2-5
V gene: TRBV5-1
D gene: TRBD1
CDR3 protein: CASGRSGTGGETQYF

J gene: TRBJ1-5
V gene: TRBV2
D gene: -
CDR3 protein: CASSDRVVRNQPQHF

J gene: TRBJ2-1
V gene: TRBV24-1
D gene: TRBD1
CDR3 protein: CATSDWTGGNYNEQFF

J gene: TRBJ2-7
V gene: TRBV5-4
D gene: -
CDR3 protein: CASSLGATSYEQYF

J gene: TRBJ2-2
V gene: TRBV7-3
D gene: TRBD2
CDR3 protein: CASSLQQTSGRAGGELFF

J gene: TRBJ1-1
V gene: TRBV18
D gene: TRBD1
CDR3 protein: CASSWDSRSSEAFF

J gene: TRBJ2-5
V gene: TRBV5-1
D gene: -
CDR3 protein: CASSVQETQYF

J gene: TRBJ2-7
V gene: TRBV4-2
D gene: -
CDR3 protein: CASSLTGTHSSYEQYF

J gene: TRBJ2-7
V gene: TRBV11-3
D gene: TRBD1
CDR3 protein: CASSTRTGDEQYF

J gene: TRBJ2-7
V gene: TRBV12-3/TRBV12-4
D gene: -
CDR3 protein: CASSFGGSDEQYF

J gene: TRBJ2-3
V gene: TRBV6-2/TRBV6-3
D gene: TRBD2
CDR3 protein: CASSYPRLAGGTDTQYF

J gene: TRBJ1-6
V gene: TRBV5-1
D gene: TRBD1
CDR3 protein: CASSPGQGTSPLHF

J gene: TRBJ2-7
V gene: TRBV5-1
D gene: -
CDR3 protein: CASSLEEEGQDEQYF

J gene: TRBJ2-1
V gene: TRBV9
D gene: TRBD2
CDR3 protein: CASSVGDYKFPYNEQFF

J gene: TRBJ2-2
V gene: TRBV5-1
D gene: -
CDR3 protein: CASRGLLGTGELFF

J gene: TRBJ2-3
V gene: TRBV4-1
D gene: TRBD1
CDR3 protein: CASSYRQGATDTQYF

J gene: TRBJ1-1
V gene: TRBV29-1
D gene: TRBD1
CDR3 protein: CSVESGRQGTGAFF

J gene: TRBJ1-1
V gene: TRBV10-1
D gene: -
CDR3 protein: CASSEDRSNTEAFF

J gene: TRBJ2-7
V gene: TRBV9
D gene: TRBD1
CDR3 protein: CASSVAGTVPYEQYF

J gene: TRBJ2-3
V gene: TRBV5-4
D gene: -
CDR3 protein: CASSLAFSHTQYF

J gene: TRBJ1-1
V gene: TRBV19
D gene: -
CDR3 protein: CASGQSHYMNTEAFF

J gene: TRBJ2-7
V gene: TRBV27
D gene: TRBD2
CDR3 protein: CASSLNGAGGDYEQYF

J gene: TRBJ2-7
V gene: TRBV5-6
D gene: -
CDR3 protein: CASSLGRSYEQYF

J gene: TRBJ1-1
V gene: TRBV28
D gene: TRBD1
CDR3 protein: CASSQSSGTDNTEAFF

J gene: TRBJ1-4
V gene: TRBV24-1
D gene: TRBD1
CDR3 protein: CATSDPTGDGEKLFF

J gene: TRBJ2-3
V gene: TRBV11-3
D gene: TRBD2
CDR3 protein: CASSFGLAGGPAPDTQYF

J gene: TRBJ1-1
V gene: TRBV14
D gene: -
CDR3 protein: CASSQLGAMNTEAFF

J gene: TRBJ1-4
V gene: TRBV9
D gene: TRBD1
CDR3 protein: CARQGWRDRLFF

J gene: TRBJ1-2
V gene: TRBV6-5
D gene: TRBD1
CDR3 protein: CASSPDREGYTF

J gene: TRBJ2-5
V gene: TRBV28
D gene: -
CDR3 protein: CASSLQGSMGETQYF

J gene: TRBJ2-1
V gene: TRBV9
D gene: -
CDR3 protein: CASSVAPYGSYNEQFF

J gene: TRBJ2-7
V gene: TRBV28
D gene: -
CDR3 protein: CASSLNPLDGRSYEQYF

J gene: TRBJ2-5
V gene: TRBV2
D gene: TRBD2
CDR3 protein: CASGGGGAGTQYF

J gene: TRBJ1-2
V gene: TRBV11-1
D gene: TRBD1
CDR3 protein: CASSPRDRGFYGYTF

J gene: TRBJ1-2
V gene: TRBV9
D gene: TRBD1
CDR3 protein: CASSGAPGTGGPLPVGGYTF

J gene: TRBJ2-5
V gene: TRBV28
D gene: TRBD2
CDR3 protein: CASSTRLGTSGRASGETQYF

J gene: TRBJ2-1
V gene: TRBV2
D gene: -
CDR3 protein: CASSEQGYNEQFF

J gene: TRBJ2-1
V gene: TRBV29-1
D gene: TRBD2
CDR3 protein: CSLYQSGRLYNEQFF

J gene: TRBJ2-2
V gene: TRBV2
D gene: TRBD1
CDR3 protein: CASTSGTGETGELFF

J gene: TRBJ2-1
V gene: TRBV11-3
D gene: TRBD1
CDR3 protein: CASSAGQVNEQFF

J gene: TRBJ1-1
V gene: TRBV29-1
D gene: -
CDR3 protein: CSVAFRQGNTEAFF

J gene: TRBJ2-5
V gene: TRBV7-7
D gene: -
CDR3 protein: CASSGGSETQYF

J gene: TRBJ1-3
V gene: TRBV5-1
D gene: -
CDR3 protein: CASSSGESSGNTIYF

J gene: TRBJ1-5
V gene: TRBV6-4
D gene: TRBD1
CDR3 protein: CASSNIPPGTGSPLQPQHF

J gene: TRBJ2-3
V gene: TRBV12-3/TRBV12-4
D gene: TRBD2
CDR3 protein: CASSGGRADTQYF

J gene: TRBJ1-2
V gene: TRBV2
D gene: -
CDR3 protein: CASSVTGGSTYGYTF

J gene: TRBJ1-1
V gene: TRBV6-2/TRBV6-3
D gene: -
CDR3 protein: CASSHRVINTEAFF

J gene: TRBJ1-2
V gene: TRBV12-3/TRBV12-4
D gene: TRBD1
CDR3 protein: CASTPQGVDGYTF

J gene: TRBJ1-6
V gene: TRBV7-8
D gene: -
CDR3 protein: CASRPDSSAPLHF

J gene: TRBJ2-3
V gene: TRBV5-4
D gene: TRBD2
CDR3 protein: CASSGTSTSTDTQYF

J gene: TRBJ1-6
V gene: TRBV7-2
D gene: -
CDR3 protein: CASSPGSRINSPLHF

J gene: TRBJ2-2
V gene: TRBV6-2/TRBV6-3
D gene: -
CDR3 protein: CASSTGLGGGELFF

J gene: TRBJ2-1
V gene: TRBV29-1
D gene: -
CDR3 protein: CSVVGGSERNYNEQFF

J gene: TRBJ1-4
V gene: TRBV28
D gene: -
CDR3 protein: CASSLVGQSNEKLFF